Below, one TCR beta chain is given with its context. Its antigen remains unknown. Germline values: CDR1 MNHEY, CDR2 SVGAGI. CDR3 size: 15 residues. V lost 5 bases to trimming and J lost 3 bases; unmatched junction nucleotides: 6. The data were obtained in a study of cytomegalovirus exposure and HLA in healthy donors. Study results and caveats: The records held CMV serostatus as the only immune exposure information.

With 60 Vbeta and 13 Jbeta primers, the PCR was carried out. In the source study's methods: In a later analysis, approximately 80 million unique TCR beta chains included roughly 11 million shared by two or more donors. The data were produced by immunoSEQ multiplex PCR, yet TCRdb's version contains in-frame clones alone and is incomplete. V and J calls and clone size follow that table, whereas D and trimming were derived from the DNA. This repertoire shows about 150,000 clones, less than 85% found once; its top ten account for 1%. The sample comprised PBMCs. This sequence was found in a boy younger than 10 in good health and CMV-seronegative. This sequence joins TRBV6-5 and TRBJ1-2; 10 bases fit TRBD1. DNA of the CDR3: TGTGCCAGCAGTCACCCTGGGACAGGGGACTATGGCTACACCTTC. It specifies CASSHPGTGDYGYTF.